The T cell receptor beta chain described here comes from a study of T cells in Graves' hyperthyroidism and ophthalmopathy. General observations from the study: Model output signaled ophthalmopathy a median around 5.9 months ahead of onset. Using 13 V-J features, a model discriminated ophthalmopathy from stable hyperthyroidism.

Diagnoses were made from clinical symptoms, serum measures (thyroxine and TRAb), thyroid ultrasound and orbital computed tomography. This clonotype was seen only a few times. The target antigen is unknown. There were TCR beta CDR3 regions amplified from RNA transcripts. First-round RT-PCR of the TCR CDR3 relied on the HTBI primer set. TCRdb re-called the multiplex PCR reads through MiXCR, storing one row per CDR3 protein. Counted here are around 530,000 distinct CDR3 sequences, more than 15% occurring once; the ten biggest clones make up 17%. This sequence originates from a woman aged 18-29 years with Graves' ophthalmopathy. The specimen was blood.

The CDR3: CSARDFGRGEQYF. The CDR3, as DNA: TGCAGTGCTAGAGATTTCGGGAGAGGCGAGCAGTACTTC. This chain joins TRBV20-1 and TRBJ2-7; perhaps TRBD2 as D (6 bases). CDR1 and CDR2 (germline): DFQATT, SNEGSKA (reference sequence). V shed 0 bases and J shed 6 bases, with 12 bases lying between them. This CDR3 contains 13 residues.